The rows below give T cell receptor beta chains drawn from one sample of a study of OX40 agonist ivuxolimab in advanced cancers. Profiled with immunoSEQ multiplex PCR; TCRdb holds only in-frame clones, not every one. The sample holds about 60,000 clones, about 89% seen once. Sequencing was performed on CD4+ or CD8+ T cells sorted from blood, taken in a trial of the OX40 agonist ivuxolimab. Source of these receptors: an adult with an advanced solid tumor such as melanoma, head and neck, liver or kidney cancer. The CDR3 runs from the conserved cysteine through the conserved F or W. The D gene is left open where the match is weak. A clone size is listed for some rows: how often the clone was seen (once, few, many), or a class if it is expanded.

abundance,v_gene,j_gene,d_gene,CDR3nt,CDR3aa
.,TRBV5-1,TRBJ2-1,TRBD1,TGCGCCAGCAGCTTGAGGGCTACAGGGGGAGACAATGAGCAGTTCTTC,CASSLRATGGDNEQFF
.,TRBV7-9,TRBJ2-5,.,TGTGCCAGCAGCTTGCTACTTCAAGAGACCCAGTACTTC,CASSLLLQETQYF
.,TRBV11-2,TRBJ1-6,TRBD1,TGTGCCAGCAGCTTCGAGACAGGGGCAAATTCACCCCTCCACTTT,CASSFETGANSPLHF
.,TRBV10-3,TRBJ2-2,TRBD1,TGTGCCACCCGAGACAGGGGGGTCGGCGGGGAGCTGTTTTTT,CATRDRGVGGELFF
few,TRBV9,TRBJ1-2,.,TGTGCCAGCAGCCAAACACTCCAGGAGAACTATGGCTACACCTTC,CASSQTLQENYGYTF
.,TRBV25-1,TRBJ2-5,.,TGTGCCAGCAGTATCCATGGTGGGGGCGAGACCCAGTACTTC,CASSIHGGGETQYF
.,TRBV6-6,TRBJ1-2,.,TGTGCCAGCAGCCCACTGAGGGACTATGGCTACACCTTC,CASSPLRDYGYTF
.,TRBV5-1,TRBJ2-2,.,TGCGCCAGCAGCTTAGTAGGGAACACCGGGGAGCTGTTTTTT,CASSLVGNTGELFF
.,TRBV1,TRBJ2-3,.,TGCACCAGCAGCCATGGGACTAGCGGGAGTACAGATACGCAGTATTTT,CTSSHGTSGSTDTQYF
.,TRBV30,TRBJ2-1,.,TGTGCCTGGAGTAAAATTTGGGCAGAGCTCAATGAGCAGTTCTTC,CAWSKIWAELNEQFF
.,TRBV5-6,TRBJ2-1,.,TGTGCCAGCAGCTTTTTGGGGGCCGTGGATGAGCAGTTCTTC,CASSFLGAVDEQFF